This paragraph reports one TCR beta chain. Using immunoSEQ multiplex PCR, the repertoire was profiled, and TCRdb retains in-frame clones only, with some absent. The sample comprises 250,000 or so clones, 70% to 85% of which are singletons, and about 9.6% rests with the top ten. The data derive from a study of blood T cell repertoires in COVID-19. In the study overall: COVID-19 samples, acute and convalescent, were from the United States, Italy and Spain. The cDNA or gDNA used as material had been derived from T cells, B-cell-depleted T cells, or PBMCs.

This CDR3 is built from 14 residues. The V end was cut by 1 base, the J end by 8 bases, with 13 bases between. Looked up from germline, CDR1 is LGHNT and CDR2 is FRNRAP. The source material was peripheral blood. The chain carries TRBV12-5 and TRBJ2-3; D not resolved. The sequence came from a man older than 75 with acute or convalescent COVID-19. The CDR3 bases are TGTGCTAGTGGTTTGGCCTTTCAGGCAGGTACGCAGTATTTT. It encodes CASGLAFQAGTQYF.